These T cell receptor beta chains were read from a single sample in a study of blood T cells in healthy people across ages. Each CDR3 protein is one row after TCRdb ran MiXCR on the 5' RACE reads. The repertoire holds 700,000 to 950,000 distinct CDR3 sequences, with roughly 43% as singletons. Sequencing was performed on blood. The receptors were gathered from a woman between 55 and 75 years old in good health. The CDR3 runs from the conserved cysteine through the conserved F or W. Each record gives: D gene, clone size, V gene, J gene, CDR3 length, CDR3 protein, CDR3 DNA. A D gene is named only where the DNA matches it firmly. For some rows the clone size is stated as once, few or many, or as a class when expanded; others skip it.

>.|.|TRBV20-1|TRBJ2-7|14
CSAKPSAVTYEQYF
TGCAGTGCTAAACCTAGCGCCGTGACCTACGAGCAGTACTTC
>.|many|TRBV6-2/TRBV6-3|TRBJ2-5|12
CASSYRQETQYF
TGTGCCAGCAGTTACCGCCAAGAGACCCAGTACTTC
>.|few|TRBV6-2/TRBV6-3|TRBJ2-7|16
CASTQSPRSAMYEQYF
TGTGCCAGCACCCAGTCGCCGAGGAGCGCAATGTACGAGCAGTACTTC
>TRBD1|many|TRBV12-3/TRBV12-4|TRBJ1-5|14
CASSSQGGNQPQHF
TGTGCCAGCAGTTCACAGGGGGGCAATCAGCCCCAGCATTTT
>.|.|TRBV20-1|TRBJ2-5|13
CSARLGAPETQYF
TGCAGTGCTAGATTGGGGGCCCCGGAGACCCAGTACTTC
>TRBD1|.|TRBV5-5|TRBJ2-7|16
CASTHFAGTVNYEQYF
TGTGCCAGCACTCACTTCGCCGGGACAGTAAACTACGAGCAGTACTTC
>.|.|TRBV5-1|TRBJ1-1|15
CASSSSTAVNTEAFF
TGCGCCAGCAGCTCGTCGACAGCCGTCAACACTGAAGCTTTCTTT
>TRBD1|few|TRBV3-1|TRBJ2-5|15
CASSQAGTGLETQYF
TGTGCCAGCAGCCAGGCCGGGACAGGGTTAGAGACCCAGTACTTC
>.|.|TRBV6-5|TRBJ2-6|16
CASSYSTGSGANVLTF
TGTGCCAGCAGTTACTCGACGGGCTCTGGGGCCAACGTCCTGACTTTC
>TRBD2|.|TRBV6-6|TRBJ2-7|14
CAGSERGPPYEQYF
TGTGCCGGCAGTGAGCGGGGGCCCCCCTACGAGCAGTACTTC
>TRBD2|.|TRBV7-6|TRBJ2-5|17
CASSWGGTSGNGETQYF
TGTGCCAGCAGCTGGGGCGGGACTAGCGGGAACGGAGAGACCCAGTACTTC
>.|.|TRBV6-4|TRBJ2-1|17
CASSDNKRGSSYNEQFF
TGTGCCAGCAGTGACAACAAACGGGGGAGCTCCTACAATGAGCAGTTCTTC
>TRBD2|.|TRBV10-3|TRBJ2-4|16
CAIRGGAGSFGDIQYF
TGTGCCATTCGGGGGGGAGCGGGAAGCTTCGGAGACATTCAGTACTTC
>TRBD1|.|TRBV24-1|TRBJ2-6|16
CATRGQGPSGANVLTF
TGTGCCACCAGGGGACAGGGCCCCTCTGGGGCCAACGTCCTGACTTTC
>.|.|TRBV12-3/TRBV12-4|TRBJ2-5|12
CASRGIQETQYF
TGTGCCAGCAGGGGGATTCAAGAGACCCAGTACTTC
>TRBD2|few|TRBV7-6|TRBJ2-7|16
CASSSGLAGATYEQYF
TGTGCCAGCAGCTCGGGACTAGCGGGGGCGACCTACGAGCAGTACTTC
>.|.|TRBV15|TRBJ2-6|15
CATSMTDSGANVLTF
TGTGCCACCAGCATGACAGACTCTGGGGCCAACGTCCTGACTTTC
>.|few|TRBV2|TRBJ1-2|14
CASSVRTSNYGYTF
TGTGCCAGCAGTGTCCGTACATCTAACTATGGCTACACCTTC
>.|.|TRBV20-1|TRBJ1-4|15
CSARGGQNFGEKLFF
TGCAGTGCTAGAGGGGGGCAAAACTTCGGTGAAAAACTGTTTTTT
>TRBD2|once|TRBV20-1|TRBJ2-1|15
CSARPGLAGYNEQFF
TGCAGTGCTAGGCCGGGACTAGCGGGATACAATGAGCAGTTCTTC
>.|.|TRBV6-1|TRBJ2-7|12
CASRPPSHEQYF
TGTGCCAGCAGGCCACCTAGCCACGAGCAGTACTTC
>TRBD2|.|TRBV20-1|TRBJ2-7|14
CSARWGEGYNEQYF
TGCAGTGCTAGATGGGGGGAGGGCTACAATGAGCAGTACTTC
>TRBD1|few|TRBV4-3|TRBJ2-1|18
CASSQVETGGSTSNEQFF
TGCGCCAGCAGCCAAGTGGAGACAGGGGGCTCAACAAGCAATGAGCAGTTCTTC
>.|.|TRBV3-1|TRBJ2-7|13
CASSDETGGEQYF
TGTGCCAGCAGCGACGAAACCGGGGGCGAGCAGTACTTC
>TRBD2|few|TRBV2|TRBJ2-1|18
CASSTPQAGGSSYNEQFF
TGTGCCAGCAGTACCCCTCAAGCGGGAGGGAGCTCCTACAATGAGCAGTTCTTC
>.|many|TRBV7-2|TRBJ2-3|12
CASSLKGDTQYF
TGTGCCAGCAGCTTAAAGGGAGATACGCAGTATTTT
>.|.|TRBV7-2|TRBJ2-1|13
CAGSLIPGETQFF
TGTGCCGGCAGCTTAATCCCGGGCGAGACCCAGTTCTTC
>TRBD2|.|TRBV7-9|TRBJ2-7|16
CASSLGAGGPAYEQYF
TGTGCCAGCAGTCTGGGGGCGGGAGGGCCGGCCTACGAGCAGTACTTC
>.|.|TRBV20-1|TRBJ2-1|15
CSASPGGSWDDEQFF
TGCAGTGCTTCCCCAGGAGGATCTTGGGACGATGAGCAGTTCTTC
>.|.|TRBV5-1|TRBJ2-7|13
CASSLGPSDEQYF
TGCGCCAGCAGCTTGGGGCCAAGCGACGAGCAGTACTTC
>TRBD2|.|TRBV7-6|TRBJ2-7|18
CASSKGLAGGPDRYEQYF
TGTGCCAGCAGCAAGGGACTAGCGGGAGGCCCCGACCGCTACGAGCAGTACTTC
>.|.|TRBV25-1|TRBJ2-3|15
CASSGQVSSTDTQYF
TGTGCCAGCAGTGGACAGGTTTCTAGCACAGATACGCAGTATTTT
>TRBD2|many|TRBV7-9|TRBJ2-7|15
CASSLRNSGSYEQYF
TGTGCCAGCAGCTTAAGAAATAGCGGGAGTTACGAGCAGTACTTC
>TRBD1|.|TRBV10-1|TRBJ2-7|13
CASGGQPPYEQYF
TGCGCCAGCGGGGGACAGCCTCCCTACGAGCAGTACTTC
>TRBD1|.|TRBV7-9|TRBJ1-3|14
CASSTDRAGNTIYF
TGTGCCAGCAGCACAGACAGGGCCGGAAACACCATATATTTT
>.|many|TRBV29-1|TRBJ2-6|13
CSVAAPGANVLTF
TGCAGCGTTGCTGCCCCCGGGGCCAACGTCCTGACTTTC
>.|.|TRBV30|TRBJ2-5|14
CAWTEGGVEETQYF
TGTGCCTGGACGGAGGGGGGTGTGGAAGAGACCCAGTACTTC
>.|.|TRBV12-5|TRBJ2-7|15
CASGPAQDSSYEQYF
TGTGCTAGTGGTCCTGCGCAGGACAGCTCCTACGAGCAGTACTTC
>.|many|TRBV12-3/TRBV12-4|TRBJ2-1|14
CASTLLSADNEQFF
TGTGCCAGCACCCTACTTAGCGCCGACAATGAGCAGTTCTTC
>TRBD2|few|TRBV2|TRBJ2-7|16
CASRAPELAESYEQYF
TGTGCCAGCAGAGCCCCGGAGCTAGCGGAAAGCTACGAGCAGTACTTC
>.|.|TRBV24-1|TRBJ2-3|12
CATSGLTDTQYF
TGTGCCACCAGTGGTCTGACAGATACGCAGTATTTT
>.|many|TRBV12-3/TRBV12-4|TRBJ2-5|13
CASTPTGWRTQYF
TGTGCCAGCACCCCGACAGGATGGCGGACCCAGTACTTC